This T cell receptor beta chain was found in a study of beta chain features in type 1 diabetes listed by TCRdb under 2018. In terms of the full investigation: Mean age, gender distribution, total cell number and subset yield did not differ between patients and healthy donors. The study compared the TCRB repertoires of sorted circulating CD4+ T cell subsets in recently diagnosed type 1 diabetes patients with those in matched healthy donors. A total of about 110,000,000 sorted cells were examined across all samples, and a strong correlation was observed between cell number per subset and RNA yield. Regulatory and stem cell-like memory subsets were isolated from only 8 patients and roughly eight healthy donors, whereas naive and central memory subsets came from all 30 or so donors. The study at large found these results: At VDJ recombination sites, patients with type 1 diabetes made fewer insertions and deleted more nucleotides, a pattern implying thymic rearrangement abnormalities. Sequencing cDNA rather than genomic DNA could over-represent highly expressing activated cells, although activation and CD3 levels did not differ between groups. PCR may preferentially amplify shorter templates, but because patient and control samples were amplified and corrected together, any resulting skew would affect both groups equally. The naive, central memory and regulatory TCRB repertoires appeared to resemble one another more closely among patients than among healthy donors. Only small numbers of individuals were included in the HLA sub-analyses, which left unresolved whether HLA type had any influence on TCRB rearrangement. Type 1 diabetes patients showed a moderate but significant shortening of TCRB CDR3 length in all four CD4+ subsets.

A single peripheral blood draw of approximately 100 mL on average was collected from each donor into heparinised tubes. Naive, central memory, regulatory and stem cell-like memory CD4+ T cells were sorted on a BD FACSAria II using a panel including CD45RO, CCR7, CD25, CD127, CD95 and CD27. Purity was above 95% for every sorted population. PBMCs were isolated right away by Lymphoprep density gradient centrifugation and were stained directly, without culture. Samples were stained and sorted in pairs, with one healthy donor and one patient per experiment, so that batch effects were minimized. This clone was picked up a small number of times. Its target antigen remains unknown. No base quality information exists; no much larger clone differs at one position. The entire isolated RNA was reverse transcribed using the High Capacity cDNA Reverse Transcription Kit, and thus expressed TCRB transcripts were sequenced. Deep immunoSEQ sequencing was applied to naive, central memory and regulatory T cell samples, giving an average of about 3.57 million total reads per sample. After sorted cells were lysed in RLT buffer, RNA was extracted with DNase-treated RNeasy Micro or Mini kits, with the choice depending on cell number. Each cell subset was processed on its own to prevent cross-contamination, while patient and healthy donor samples were processed together. TCRB sequences were amplified from cDNA with the immunoSEQ multiplex PCR, producing 87-bp fragments spanning the CDR3 region. Amplicons were sequenced on the Illumina HiSeq platform. From the authors' description of their analysis: Synthetic template baselines were used to correct PCR bias computationally, reads within Hamming distance 2 were collapsed together, and singletons that could not be merged were discarded. Reads were aligned to IMGT to assign V, D and J genes, CDR3 length, and insertions or deletions at six rearrangement sites. Within each subset, clonotype counts were normalized to sorted cell number, and only after that were true diversity and Gini coefficients computed with the tcR R package. The overlap coefficient, calculated on TCRB nucleotide sequences, was used to measure repertoire sharing. TCRdb obtained this table from immuneACCESS and retained in-frame rearrangements with V and J assigned. These tables miss some clones; where compared with another copy, unresolved V genes account for less than half of the shortfall, and the remainder is unexplained. D and trimming were read from the DNA, whereas the V and J calls and clone size are those reported in that table. For this sample there are 150,000 to 170,000 clones; roughly 8.1% appear just once. In total, the top ten clones hold about 0.6% of the sample.

Taken from cysteine to phenylalanine, the CDR3 has 15 residues. Here the CDR3 DNA is all that survives: 45 bases in frame from base 1. As encoded in the germline V gene, CDR1 is SGHTA while CDR2 is FQGNSA. From V the trimming removes 5 bases and from J it removes 5 bases, while the gene matches leave 8 bases of the junction unaccounted for. In this chain, TRBV7-2 is recombined with TRBJ2-5; the junction holds 10 bases that match TRBD1. The sequence was collected from a young man in good health. Sequenced: central memory CD4+ T cells from blood. The CDR3 sequence is CASSTGGQGWETQYF. The bases read TGTGCCAGCAGCACAGGGGGACAGGGGTGGGAGACCCAGTACTTC.